The 26 T cell receptor beta chains presented below share a single source sample, sequenced in a study of blood T cell repertoires in COVID-19. The table came from immunoSEQ multiplex PCR; TCRdb's copy has only in-frame clones and leaves some out. The table records about 430,000 clones, about 88% of them present only once. Material: PBMCs or T cells enriched from blood (not recorded which). Every receptor here comes from a woman aged 18-29 years who had been exposed to COVID-19.

The V and J genes are TRBV18 and TRBJ2-7; 13 bases map to TRBD2. Germline CDR1 KGHSH, CDR2 LQKENI. Trimming took 3 bases from V and 3 from J; bases not matched to a gene: 5. CDR3 size: 16 residues. Written as DNA, the CDR3 is TGTGCCAGCTCACCGGCACTAGCGGGAGGGCTCTACGAGCAGTACTTC. Its translation is CASSPALAGGLYEQYF. Full variable domain (remainder filled in from reference TRBV18 and TRBJ2-7): NAGVMQNPRHLVRRRGQEARLRCSPMKGHSHVYWYRQLPEEGLKFMVYLQKENIIDESGMPKERFSAEFPKEGPSILRIQQVVRGDSAAYFCASSPALAGGLYEQYFGPGTRLTVT.

The chain is built from TRBV5-6 and TRBJ2-6; no reliable D call. Germline CDR1 is SGHDT and CDR2 is YYEEEE. The CDR3 consists of 16 residues. Trimming removed 1 base at V and 1 base at J, with 9 bases between. CDR3 DNA: TGTGCCAGCAGCTTGTTTCTCCAGTCTGGGGCCAACGTCCTGACTTTC. Translation: CASSLFLQSGANVLTF.

This clone was observed once. J is TRBJ2-5 and V is TRBV14; D is possibly TRBD1 (5 bases). The CDR3 contains 14 residues. The germline V and J ends were trimmed by 4 bases and 5 bases, with 14 bases remaining between them. CDR1 and CDR2 from the germline V gene are SGHDN and FVKESK. This CDR3 reads CASSRAGWRETQYF. CDR3 coding DNA: TGTGCCAGCAGCCGGGCAGGGTGGCGGGAGACCCAGTACTTC.

J is TRBJ2-6 and V is TRBV6-4; no clear D gene. The V end lost 6 bases, the J end lost 0 bases, and 18 bases lay between the germline ends. Germline loops: CDR1 MRHNA, CDR2 SNTAGT. CDR3 length: 18 residues. The CDR3 here is CASSPTPGLDSGANVLTF. In nucleotides, the CDR3 is TGTGCCAGCAGCCCAACCCCCGGGTTGGACTCTGGGGCCAACGTCCTGACTTTC.

This clone was observed once. The J gene is TRBJ1-5, the V gene TRBV19; D remains ambiguous. The germline V and J ends were trimmed by 3 bases and 1 base, with 7 bases remaining between them. The CDR3 totals 14 residues. The V gene's germline CDR1 is LNHDA and CDR2 SQIVND (reference sequence). In nucleotides, the CDR3 is TGTGCCAGTAGTATTCTAAACAGCAATCAGCCCCAGCATTTT. It codes for CASSILNSNQPQHF.

This chain links TRBV19 with TRBJ1-1; maybe TRBD1 (6 bases). Trimming cost V 11 bases and J 1 base, with 14 bases left between them. The CDR3 length is 13 residues. Germline CDR1 is LNHDA and CDR2 is SQIVND (reference sequence). Here the CDR3 DNA reads TGTGCCCGGATCGACAGGCAGAACACTGAAGCTTTCTTT. Protein: CARIDRQNTEAFF.

The gene calls are TRBV7-2 and TRBJ1-1, with D tentatively TRBD1 (6 bases). The CDR3 is made up of 13 amino acids. Deletions cut 6 bases from V and 4 bases from J, with 12 bases between. CDR1 is SGHTA and CDR2 is FQGNSA in the germline V gene. Written as DNA, the CDR3 is TGTGCCAGCAGGTACAGGGACGGCACTGAAGCTTTCTTT. Protein sequence: CASRYRDGTEAFF.

The chain couples TRBV20-1 to TRBJ2-2; TRBD2 matches 9 bases. This CDR3 is 12 amino acids long. The trim removed 6 bases at V and 10 bases at J, leaving 6 bases unmatched. In germline, CDR1 is DFQATT, CDR2 SNEGSKA (reference sequence). The CDR3 region is CSASSGSAELFF. CDR3 DNA: TGCAGTGCGAGTAGCGGGAGTGCGGAGCTGTTTTTT.

The genes are TRBV6-6 and TRBJ2-7; no clear D. V was pared by 0 bases and J by 4 bases, with 7 bases between. The CDR3 is 13 residues long. CDR1 and CDR2 (germline): MNHNY, SVGAGI (reference sequence). CDR3 coding DNA: TGTGCCAGCAGTTACTCGGCTGGTTACGAGCAGTACTTC. Translating it yields CASSYSAGYEQYF.

The V gene is TRBV5-5, the J gene TRBJ1-3, with D perhaps matching TRBD1 (5 bases). V shed 7 bases and J shed 0 bases, with 23 bases lying between them. This CDR3 has 18 amino acids. The germline gives CDR1 SGHKS, CDR2 YYEKEE (reference sequence). In nucleotides, the CDR3 is TGTGCCAGCTCCCTGAGGCAGGGAAGAGAGCACTCTGGAAACACCATATATTTT. Translation: CASSLRQGREHSGNTIYF.

V gene TRBV4-1 combines with J gene TRBJ2-7; the D is unclear. Germline-derived CDR1 and CDR2 are MGHRA and YSYEKL. The V gene lost 0 bases and the J gene lost 6 bases, with 6 bases spanning the gap. CDR3 length equals 12 residues. The CDR3 spells CASSQDLREQYF. Written as DNA, the CDR3 is TGCGCCAGCAGCCAAGACTTGCGCGAGCAGTACTTC.

The chain employs TRBV3-1 (or the pseudogene TRBV3-2) and TRBJ2-3; possible D gene TRBD1, 6 bases. Germline CDR1 is LGHDT and CDR2 is YNNKEL (reference sequence). This CDR3 has 11 amino acids. V was clipped by 4 bases and J by 10 bases, with 9 bases between them. The CDR3 nucleotides read TGTGCCAGCAGCCGGGGGCTCGCGCAGTATTTT. It translates to CASSRGLAQYF.

The V call is TRBV4-3, the J call TRBJ2-7, with 9 bases fitting TRBD1. The V segment lost 4 bases and the J segment 3 bases; nucleotides outside the gene matches: 7. Germline V gene data show CDR1 as LGHNA and CDR2 as YSLEER. The CDR3 consists of 15 residues. This chain's CDR3 is CASSRRDRANYEQYF. CDR3 bases: TGCGCCAGCAGCCGTCGGGACAGGGCGAACTACGAGCAGTACTTC.

V is TRBV13 and J is TRBJ2-5; 10 bases line up with TRBD1. This CDR3 is built from 14 residues. Germline V gene data show CDR1 as PRHDT and CDR2 as FYEKMQ (reference sequence). The junction had 7 bases not matched to a gene; V was cut back by 8 bases and J by 4 bases. The CDR3 DNA follows: TGTGCCAGCCTGACAGGGGGCGCCGGAGAGACCCAGTACTTC. Translating gives CASLTGGAGETQYF.

The chain has TRBV29-1 and TRBJ2-5; TRBD1 might be the D (5 bases). V was clipped by 1 base and J by 2 bases, with 14 bases between them. The CDR3 totals 15 residues. Germline V gene data show CDR1 as SQVTM and CDR2 as ANQGSEA. CDR3 region: CSVEGGRGAQETQYF. The CDR3 coding sequence is TGCAGCGTTGAAGGTGGAAGGGGCGCACAAGAGACCCAGTACTTC.

The rearrangement links TRBV15 to TRBJ2-2; D might be TRBD1 (5 bases). The CDR3 sequence is 13 residues long. Germline V gives CDR1 LNHNV, CDR2 YYDKDF (reference sequence). The ends were cut back, 2 bases at V and 6 bases at J, with 7 bases in the middle. The CDR3 sequence: CATSRQGSGELFF. CDR3 coding DNA: TGTGCCACCAGCAGACAGGGATCCGGGGAGCTGTTTTTT.

This chain uses TRBV5-6 with TRBJ1-2; D is unresolved. Germline CDR1 reads SGHDT; CDR2 reads YYEEEE. V lost 0 bases, J lost 5 bases, and 5 bases lay in between. This CDR3 is 12 amino acids long. This CDR3 is CASSLEAYGYTF. CDR3 bases: TGTGCCAGCAGCTTGGAAGCGTATGGCTACACCTTC. The whole variable domain, remainder taken from reference TRBV5-6 and TRBJ1-2, is DAGVTQSPTHLIKTRGQQVTLRCSPKSGHDTVSWYQQALGQGPQFIFQYYEEEERQRGNFPDRFSGHQFPNYSSELNVNALLLGDSALYLCASSLEAYGYTFGSGTRLTVV.

This rearrangement joins TRBV3-1 (or the pseudogene TRBV3-2) to TRBJ2-7; tentatively, D is TRBD1 (5 bases). Germline V gene sequence: CDR1 LGHDT, CDR2 YNNKEL (reference sequence). The CDR3 length is 14 residues. Trimming stripped 6 bases from V and 1 base from J, with 13 bases between. Here the CDR3 DNA reads TGTGCCAGCAGTGACACGGACAAGTCCTACGAGCAGTACTTC. It yields the protein CASSDTDKSYEQYF.

The gene calls are TRBV28 and TRBJ1-2; 7 positions agree with TRBD1. CDR1 MDHEN and CDR2 SYDVKM come from the germline V gene. V shed 4 bases and J 5 bases; nucleotides not matched to a gene: 7. This CDR3 is built from 14 residues. CDR3: CASSSGRGEYGYTF. CDR3 DNA sequence: TGTGCCAGCAGTTCGGGCAGGGGGGAATATGGCTACACCTTC.

CDR3 DNA: TGTGCCAGCAGGAAACAGGGAAAGGAGTACGAGCAGTACTTC. Translation gives CASRKQGKEYEQYF. V and J are TRBV6-5 and TRBJ2-7; possible D gene TRBD1, 6 bases. The CDR3 is 14 amino acids. Germline CDR1 and CDR2: MNHEY and SVGAGI. Trimming removed 6 bases from V and 4 bases from J, with 16 bases in between.

The J gene is TRBJ2-1, the V gene TRBV7-5; the D call of TRBD1 is as the table states it, not checked on the DNA. TRBV7-5 is given as a pseudogene. This CDR3 has 16 amino acids. This CDR3 reads CARSYYLGRVSDEQFF. The CDR3 DNA sequence: TGTGCCAGAAGCTATTACCTCGGCAGGGTGAGCGATGAGCAGTTCTTC.

This chain joins TRBV27 and TRBJ2-1, with 7 bases fitting TRBD2. V dropped 4 bases and J dropped 6; count of bases not matched to a gene: 3. The CDR3 runs 13 residues. Germline V gene sequence: CDR1 MNHEY, CDR2 SMNVEV (reference sequence). The CDR3 DNA reads as TGTGCCAGCAGTTCCGGACTAGGCAATGAGCAGTTCTTC. Protein sequence: CASSSGLGNEQFF.

V gene TRBV19 combines with J gene TRBJ2-1, with D perhaps matching TRBD2 (6 bases). Germline loops: CDR1 LNHDA, CDR2 SQIVND (reference sequence). The CDR3 has 17 residues. V was trimmed by 3 bases and J by 12 bases, leaving 27 bases between them. The CDR3 here is CASSISSRGTSPKGQFF. The CDR3, as DNA: TGTGCCAGTAGTATTTCCTCTCGCGGGACCTCCCCGAAAGGGCAGTTCTTC.

In this sample, this clone turned up once. The rearrangement uses TRBV15 and TRBJ1-5; TRBD1 is a possible D gene (5 bases). Trimming removed 3 bases from V and 2 bases from J, with 11 bases in between. The CDR3 is 15 residues long. The germline V gene has CDR1 LNHNV and CDR2 YYDKDF (reference sequence). The CDR3 DNA follows: TGTGCCACCAGCAGCTCGGGGGGTGGCAATCAGCCCCAGCATTTT. Translated: CATSSSGGGNQPQHF.

This chain joins TRBV6-4 and TRBJ2-1, with a possible D match to TRBD2 (5 bases). The CDR3 extends over 17 amino acids. From germline, CDR1 is MRHNA and CDR2 SNTAGT. V was trimmed by 3 bases and J by 0 bases, leaving 15 bases between them. This CDR3 reads CASSESAAISSYNEQFF. Written as DNA, the CDR3 is TGTGCCAGCAGTGAATCAGCGGCAATTAGCTCCTACAATGAGCAGTTCTTC.

This CDR3 reads CSASGSGDHNSPLHF. For the CDR3, the DNA is TGCAGTGCTAGTGGATCGGGGGACCATAATTCACCCCTCCACTTT. The J gene is TRBJ1-6, the V gene TRBV20-1; weak D call: TRBD1 (5 bases). The CDR3 loop spans 15 amino acids. Germline CDR1 is DFQATT and CDR2 is SNEGSKA (reference sequence). The V end was cut by 3 bases, the J end by 5 bases, with 14 bases between.